Listed below are T cell receptor beta chains from one sample, sequenced in a study of early T cells in non-severe SARS-CoV-2 infection. TCRdb redid the calling of the 5' RACE reads with MiXCR, one entry per CDR3 protein. The sample carries tens of thousands of distinct CDR3 sequences, approximately 10% recorded once. The material sequenced was whole blood. These receptor sequences come from an adult who was a healthcare worker with PCR-confirmed SARS-CoV-2 infection or an uninfected control (not recorded which). Each CDR3 is given with its conserved first and last residue. A D gene is named only where the DNA matches it firmly. A row's size may be missing; if present it is once, few, many or a size class.

J: TRBJ1-2; size: many; D: .; V: TRBV28; DNA: TGTGCCAGCGGGGCGGGGGGGCTCGATGGCTACACCTTC; CDR3: CASGAGGLDGYTF
J: TRBJ2-5; size: .; D: TRBD2; V: TRBV7-2; DNA: TGTGCCAGCACCCCGACTAGCGGAGAGACCCAGTACTTC; CDR3: CASTPTSGETQYF
J: TRBJ1-4; size: few; D: .; V: TRBV30; DNA: TGTGCCTTACAGGGTAGGAGTGAAAAACTGTTTTTT; CDR3: CALQGRSEKLFF
J: TRBJ1-3; size: .; D: .; V: TRBV15; DNA: TGTGCCACCAGCAGAGATAGGAGGTCCCTCTCTGGAAACACCATATATTTT; CDR3: CATSRDRRSLSGNTIYF
J: TRBJ2-1; size: few; D: TRBD1; V: TRBV12-3/TRBV12-4; DNA: TGTGCCAGCAATGACAGGGGCAATGAGCAGTTCTTC; CDR3: CASNDRGNEQFF
J: TRBJ1-2; size: few; D: TRBD1; V: TRBV11-1; DNA: TGTGCCAGCAGCTTGGGGAGGACAGGGGATGGCTACACCTTC; CDR3: CASSLGRTGDGYTF
J: TRBJ1-5; size: few; D: .; V: TRBV2; DNA: TGTGCCAGCACTAGGATTGGTAGCAATCAGCCCCAGCATTTT; CDR3: CASTRIGSNQPQHF
J: TRBJ1-5; size: .; D: .; V: TRBV12-3/TRBV12-4; DNA: TGTGCCAGCAGTTTAGGAATCAATCAGCCCCAGCATTTT; CDR3: CASSLGINQPQHF
J: TRBJ2-5; size: many; D: .; V: TRBV29-1; DNA: TGCAGCGCCCGGAGGGACCGGGAAAGGGAGGCCCAGTACTTC; CDR3: CSARRDREREAQYF
J: TRBJ1-2; size: .; D: .; V: TRBV20-1; DNA: TGCAGTGTCCCGTCCCAGGGTAACTATGGCTACACCTTC; CDR3: CSVPSQGNYGYTF
J: TRBJ1-3; size: few; D: .; V: TRBV4-3; DNA: TGCGCCAGCAGCCAAGAACGGGCGACAGGACTCGGAAACACCATATATTTT; CDR3: CASSQERATGLGNTIYF
J: TRBJ2-1; size: many; D: .; V: TRBV20-1; DNA: TGCAGTGCTAGAGTGGGGGGCCGGGACAATGAGCAGTTCTTC; CDR3: CSARVGGRDNEQFF
J: TRBJ1-2; size: .; D: .; V: TRBV7-2; DNA: TGTGCCAGCAGCCCGACAGGTGGAGGCGGCTACACCTTC; CDR3: CASSPTGGGGYTF
J: TRBJ1-6; size: many; D: .; V: TRBV20-1; DNA: TGCAGTGCTAGAGATAAGGGACTGACCAGGGGTTCACCCCTCCACTTT; CDR3: CSARDKGLTRGSPLHF
J: TRBJ2-5; size: .; D: TRBD2; V: TRBV10-3; DNA: TGTGCCATCAGGACTAGCGGGGGGCAAGAGACCCAGTACTTC; CDR3: CAIRTSGGQETQYF
J: TRBJ2-2; size: few; D: .; V: TRBV15; DNA: TGTGCCACCAGCAGGGCGGACGGGGAGCTGTTTTTT; CDR3: CATSRADGELFF
J: TRBJ2-1; size: few; D: TRBD2; V: TRBV18; DNA: TGTGCCAGCTCACCACCCCCTAGCGGGGGGGCCCCCAACAATGAGCAGTTCTTC; CDR3: CASSPPPSGGAPNNEQFF
J: TRBJ2-7; size: many; D: .; V: TRBV7-8; DNA: TGTGCCAGCAGCGCGACGGACTCAACCTACGAGCAGTACTTC; CDR3: CASSATDSTYEQYF
J: TRBJ2-3; size: .; D: .; V: TRBV10-2; DNA: TGCGCCAGCAGTGAGTTAACAGATACGCAGTATTTT; CDR3: CASSELTDTQYF
J: TRBJ1-4; size: once; D: .; V: TRBV20-1; DNA: TGCAGTGCTAGAGACAGGGTAGCGGGGGAAAAACTGTTTTTT; CDR3: CSARDRVAGEKLFF
J: TRBJ2-3; size: many; D: TRBD2; V: TRBV6-5; DNA: TGTGCCAGCAGCTATGAACTCCTAGCGGGGGGAAGCACAGATACGCAGTATTTT; CDR3: CASSYELLAGGSTDTQYF
J: TRBJ2-1; size: many; D: TRBD2; V: TRBV4-3; DNA: TGCGCCAGCAGCCAATTCCGGGGGGGATCCAGGAATGAGCAGTTCTTC; CDR3: CASSQFRGGSRNEQFF
J: TRBJ2-1; size: many; D: .; V: TRBV20-1; DNA: TGCAGTGCGCCCGGGGGGCCCCTGGGTGAGCAGTTCTTC; CDR3: CSAPGGPLGEQFF
J: TRBJ1-6; size: few; D: TRBD1; V: TRBV19; DNA: TGTGCCACCCGGGACAGTGTCTATAATTCACCCCTCCACTTT; CDR3: CATRDSVYNSPLHF
J: TRBJ2-3; size: few; D: TRBD2; V: TRBV4-3; DNA: TGCGCCAGCAGCCAAGAACTAGCGGGGAATACGCAGTATTTT; CDR3: CASSQELAGNTQYF